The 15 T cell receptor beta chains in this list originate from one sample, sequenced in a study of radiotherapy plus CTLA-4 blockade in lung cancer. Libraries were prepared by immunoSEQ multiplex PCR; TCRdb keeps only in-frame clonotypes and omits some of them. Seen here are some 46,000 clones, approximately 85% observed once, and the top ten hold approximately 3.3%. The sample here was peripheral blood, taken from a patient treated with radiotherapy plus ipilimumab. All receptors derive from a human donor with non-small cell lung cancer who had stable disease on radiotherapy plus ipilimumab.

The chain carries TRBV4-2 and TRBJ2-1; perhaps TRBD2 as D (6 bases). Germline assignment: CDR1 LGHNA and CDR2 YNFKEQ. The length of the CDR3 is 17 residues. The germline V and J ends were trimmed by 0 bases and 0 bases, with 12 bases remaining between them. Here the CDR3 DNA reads TGTGCCAGCAGCCAAGAGAGCGGGCTAAGCTCCTACAATGAGCAGTTCTTC. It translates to CASSQESGLSSYNEQFF.

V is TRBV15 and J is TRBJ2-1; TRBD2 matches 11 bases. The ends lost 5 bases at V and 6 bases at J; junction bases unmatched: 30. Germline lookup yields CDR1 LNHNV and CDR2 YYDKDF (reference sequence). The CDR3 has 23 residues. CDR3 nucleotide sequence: TGTGCCACCAGCGGAAGCTATTTTCACCCCGGGACAGGTGTTCTAGCGGGAGGCAATGAGCAGTTCTTC. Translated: CATSGSYFHPGTGVLAGGNEQFF.

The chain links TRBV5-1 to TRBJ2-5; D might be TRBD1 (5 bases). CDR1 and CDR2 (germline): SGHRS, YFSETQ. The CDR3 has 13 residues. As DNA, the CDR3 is TGCGCAACGTCCCCAGGGCCCTGGGAGACCCAGTACTTC. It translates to CATSPGPWETQYF.

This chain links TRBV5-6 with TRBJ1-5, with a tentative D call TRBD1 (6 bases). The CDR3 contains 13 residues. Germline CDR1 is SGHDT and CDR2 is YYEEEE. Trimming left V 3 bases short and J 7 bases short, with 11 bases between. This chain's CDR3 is CASSSTGGQPQHF. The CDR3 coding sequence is TGTGCCAGCAGCTCGACAGGAGGACAGCCCCAGCATTTT.

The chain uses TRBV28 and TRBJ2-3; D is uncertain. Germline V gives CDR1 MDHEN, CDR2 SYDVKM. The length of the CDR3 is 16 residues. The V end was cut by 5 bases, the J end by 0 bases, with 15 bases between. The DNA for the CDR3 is TGTGCCAGCAGTCTCAGGCCCCGATCTAGCACAGATACGCAGTATTTT. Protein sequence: CASSLRPRSSTDTQYF.

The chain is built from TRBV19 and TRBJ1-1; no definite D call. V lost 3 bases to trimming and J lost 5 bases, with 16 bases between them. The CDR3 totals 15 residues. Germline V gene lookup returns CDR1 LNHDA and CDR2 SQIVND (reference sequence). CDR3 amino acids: CASSMAVPGNTEAFF. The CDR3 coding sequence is TGTGCCAGTAGTATGGCGGTGCCCGGGAATACTGAAGCTTTCTTT.

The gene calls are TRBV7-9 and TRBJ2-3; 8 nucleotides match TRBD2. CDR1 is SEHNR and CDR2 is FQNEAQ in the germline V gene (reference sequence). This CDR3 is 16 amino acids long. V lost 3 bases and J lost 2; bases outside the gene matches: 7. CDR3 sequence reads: CASSFRTSKDTDTQYF. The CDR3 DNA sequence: TGTGCCAGCAGCTTTCGGACTAGCAAAGACACAGATACGCAGTATTTT.

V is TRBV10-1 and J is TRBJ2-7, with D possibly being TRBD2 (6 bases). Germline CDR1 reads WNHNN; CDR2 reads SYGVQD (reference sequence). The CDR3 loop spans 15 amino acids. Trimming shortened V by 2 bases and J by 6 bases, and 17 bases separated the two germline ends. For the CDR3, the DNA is TGCGCCAGCAGTGAGGATGAGACTAGGATCAGCGAGCAGTACTTC. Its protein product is CASSEDETRISEQYF.

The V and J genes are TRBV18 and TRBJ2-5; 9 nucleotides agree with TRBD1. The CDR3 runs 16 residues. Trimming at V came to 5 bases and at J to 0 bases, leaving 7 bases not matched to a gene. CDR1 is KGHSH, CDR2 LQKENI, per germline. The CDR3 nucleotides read TGTGCCAGCTCAACAGGGACAGGGTTTAACCAAGAGACCCAGTACTTC. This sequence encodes CASSTGTGFNQETQYF.

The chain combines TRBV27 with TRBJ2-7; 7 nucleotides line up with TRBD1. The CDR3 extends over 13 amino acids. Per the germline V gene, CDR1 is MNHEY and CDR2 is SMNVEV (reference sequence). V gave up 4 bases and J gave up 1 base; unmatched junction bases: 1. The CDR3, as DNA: TGTGCCAGCAGTTGGGACAGTTCCTACGAGCAGTACTTC. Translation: CASSWDSSYEQYF.

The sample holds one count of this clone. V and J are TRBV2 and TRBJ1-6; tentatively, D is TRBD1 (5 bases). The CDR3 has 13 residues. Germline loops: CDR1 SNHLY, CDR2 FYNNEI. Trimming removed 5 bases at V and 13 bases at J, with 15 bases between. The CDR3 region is CASSPLDSSPLHF. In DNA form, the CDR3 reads TGTGCCAGCAGTCCCCTCGACAGTTCGCCCCTCCACTTT.

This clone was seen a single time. The CDR3 coding sequence is TGTGCCAGCAGTCTCACAGGGGGCTGGCGCGAGCAGTACTTC. The encoded protein is CASSLTGGWREQYF. The rearrangement joins TRBV27 to TRBJ2-7; 9 positions agree with TRBD1. J was trimmed by 6 bases and V by 5 bases; bases with no gene match: 8. This CDR3 spans 14 amino acids. Germline CDR1 MNHEY, CDR2 SMNVEV (reference sequence).

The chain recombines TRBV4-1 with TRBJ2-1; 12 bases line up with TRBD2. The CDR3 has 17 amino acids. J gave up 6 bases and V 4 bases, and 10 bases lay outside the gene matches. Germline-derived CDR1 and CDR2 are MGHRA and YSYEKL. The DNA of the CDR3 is TGCGCCAGCAGCCGCCAGACTAGCGGGAGTACGGGCAATGAGCAGTTCTTC. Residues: CASSRQTSGSTGNEQFF.

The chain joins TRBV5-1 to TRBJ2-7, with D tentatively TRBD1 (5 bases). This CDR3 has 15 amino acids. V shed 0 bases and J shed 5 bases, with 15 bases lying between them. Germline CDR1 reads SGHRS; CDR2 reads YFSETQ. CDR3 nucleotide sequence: TGCGCCAGCAGCTTGGTTGGCAATTCAGGGAACGAGCAGTACTTC. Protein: CASSLVGNSGNEQYF.

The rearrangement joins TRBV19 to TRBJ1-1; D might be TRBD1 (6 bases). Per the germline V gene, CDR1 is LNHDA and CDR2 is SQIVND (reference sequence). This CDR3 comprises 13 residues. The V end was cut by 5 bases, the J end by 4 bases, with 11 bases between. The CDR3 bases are TGTGCCAGTAGTTTCTCAGGGGTCACTGAAGCTTTCTTT. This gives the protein CASSFSGVTEAFF.